Following are 30 T cell receptor beta chains from one sample sequenced in a study of blood T cell repertoires in COVID-19. Profiling relied on immunoSEQ multiplex PCR, and the TCRdb table lists in-frame clones only, not all of them. The top ten hold 3% to 3.5% of the sample, which has over 200,000 clones, roughly nine tenths seen once. Sequencing used PBMCs or T cells enriched from blood (not recorded which). Receptors originate from a woman aged 50 to 60 in a cohort exposed to, infected with or recovered from COVID-19 (not recorded which).

This chain joins TRBV27 and TRBJ1-1; perhaps TRBD1 as D (6 bases). Germline V gene sequence: CDR1 MNHEY, CDR2 SMNVEV (reference sequence). V was shortened by 4 bases and J by 3 bases, with 18 bases between the two germline ends. The CDR3 runs 16 residues. The CDR3 region is CASSSHRDPMDTEAFF. CDR3 in DNA: TGTGCCAGCAGTTCACACAGGGACCCCATGGACACTGAAGCTTTCTTT.

V and J are TRBV28 and TRBJ1-6; 8 bases are a match to TRBD1. CDR1 and CDR2 from the germline V gene are MDHEN and SYDVKM. V shed 6 bases, J shed 7 bases, and the junction held 8 bases outside the gene matches. The CDR3 is made up of 15 amino acids. The CDR3 nucleotides are TGTGCCAGCAGGGCCGGGACAGGAATCAATTCACCCCTCCACTTT. It is translated as CASRAGTGINSPLHF.

This chain links TRBV11-2 with TRBJ2-7, with TRBD2 identical over 11 bases. The CDR3 is made up of 19 amino acids. CDR1 and CDR2 from the germline V gene are SGHAT and FQNNGV. The V segment lost 0 bases and the J segment 0 bases; nucleotides outside the gene matches: 10. CDR3 protein: CASSLDSDSGGALSYEQYF. The CDR3 DNA reads as TGTGCCAGCAGCTTAGATAGTGATAGCGGGGGGGCCCTCTCCTACGAGCAGTACTTC.

This clone was recorded only once. The CDR3 sequence is CASSQAGGGGTDTQYF. CDR3 DNA: TGCGCCAGCAGCCAAGCCGGCGGGGGGGGCACAGATACGCAGTATTTT. The rearrangement uses TRBV4-1 and TRBJ2-3; 9 bases fit TRBD2. Per germline, CDR1 MGHRA and CDR2 YSYEKL. The V and J ends lost 1 base and 1 base, in that order; junction bases with no gene match: 3. The CDR3 contains 16 residues.

CDR3 coding DNA: TGTGCCTGGAGTGTAGTGGGGCTTCAAGCTTTCTTT. Translating gives CAWSVVGLQAFF. The rearrangement links TRBV30 to TRBJ1-1; a possible D gene is TRBD1 (5 bases). Trimming removed 0 bases at V and 9 bases at J, with 11 bases between. Germline V gene lookup returns CDR1 GTSNPN and CDR2 SVGIG (reference sequence). The CDR3 contains 12 residues.

The chain joins TRBV7-9 to TRBJ1-6; D is perhaps TRBD1 (6 bases). V gave up 2 bases and J gave up 9 bases, with 14 bases separating them. CDR3 size: 15 residues. Germline V gene data show CDR1 as SEHNR and CDR2 as FQNEAQ (reference sequence). CDR3 sequence: CASSLQGIKGSPLHF. Here the CDR3 DNA reads TGTGCCAGCAGCTTACAGGGGATAAAGGGTTCACCCCTCCACTTT.

The chain links TRBV5-5 to TRBJ2-2; the D gene is possibly TRBD2 (5 bases). In germline, CDR1 is SGHKS, CDR2 YYEKEE (reference sequence). V was cut by 4 bases and J by 0 bases, with 16 bases left in between. The CDR3 covers 17 residues. The CDR3 protein is CASSATPGKTNTGELFF. The CDR3 DNA reads as TGTGCCAGCAGCGCCACGCCGGGGAAAACGAACACCGGGGAGCTGTTTTTT.

The chain employs TRBV30 and TRBJ2-5; D gene unclear. Germline CDR1 is GTSNPN and CDR2 is SVGIG (reference sequence). Trimming cost V 3 bases and J 4 bases, with 9 bases left between them. CDR3 size: 12 residues. The CDR3 sequence is CAWSLTGETQYF. CDR3 in DNA: TGTGCCTGGAGCCTTACGGGAGAGACCCAGTACTTC. Looking up the rest from reference TRBV30 and TRBJ2-5 gives the full variable domain: SQTIHQWPATLVQPVGSPLSLECTVEGTSNPNLYWYRQAAGRGLQLLFYSVGIGQISSEVPQNLSASRPQDRQFILSSKKLLLSDSGFYLCAWSLTGETQYFGPGTRLLVL.

The V gene is TRBV3-1 (or the pseudogene TRBV3-2), the J gene TRBJ2-1, with D maybe TRBD2 (7 bases). The V end lost 4 bases, the J end lost 7 bases, and 23 bases lay between the germline ends. In germline, CDR1 is LGHDT, CDR2 YNNKEL (reference sequence). CDR3 length: 17 residues. CDR3 DNA sequence: TGTGCCAGCAGCCTGCTTCGGGGGGCTATTAGGGGGAATGAGCAGTTCTTC. This codes for CASSLLRGAIRGNEQFF.

The genes are TRBV12-3 or TRBV12-4 and TRBJ2-1; D is undetermined. Trimming left V 4 bases short and J 9 bases short, with 7 bases between. This CDR3 is 11 amino acids long. The CDR3 DNA sequence: TGTGCCAGCAGTTCCGGTGGTGAGCAGTTCTTC. Translated, it gives CASSSGGEQFF.

J is TRBJ2-3 and V is TRBV9, with 12 bases matching TRBD1. Trimming took 5 bases from V and 9 from J; bases not matched to a gene: 10. The CDR3 is made up of 15 amino acids. Germline V gene sequence: CDR1 SGDLS, CDR2 YYNGEE. The CDR3 DNA reads TGTGCCAGCAGTCGTATAGGGGGACAGGGGGCAACGCAGTATTTT. Its translation is CASSRIGGQGATQYF.

V is TRBV10-2 and J is TRBJ2-7; 7 bases are a match to TRBD1. Germline lookup yields CDR1 WSHSY and CDR2 SAAADI. Losses at the gene ends were 10 bases for V and 2 bases for J; bases not matched to a gene: 8. The CDR3 has 13 amino acids. The DNA for the CDR3 is TGCGCCACCAACCCGGGACAGACCTACGAGCAGTACTTC. It is translated as CATNPGQTYEQYF.

This rearrangement joins TRBV4-2 to TRBJ1-2; D is perhaps TRBD1 (5 bases). V lost 0 bases and J lost 4, with 12 bases in between. The CDR3 sequence is 15 residues long. CDR1 and CDR2 from the germline V gene are LGHNA and YNFKEQ. The CDR3 nucleotides are TGTGCCAGCAGCCAAGATCCCGGGACTTCCTATGGCTACACCTTC. Its translation is CASSQDPGTSYGYTF.

The V call is TRBV12-3 or TRBV12-4, the J call TRBJ1-2, with no clear D. V was pared by 0 bases and J by 4 bases, with 6 bases between. The CDR3 is 13 residues long. The DNA of the CDR3 is TGTGCCAGCAGTTTAGCCGGGATCTATGGCTACACCTTC. Amino acid sequence: CASSLAGIYGYTF.

This clone was counted once. The chain links TRBV6-2 or TRBV6-3 to TRBJ1-1, with D possibly TRBD1 on 6 matching bases. Germline CDR1 MNHEY, CDR2 SVGEGT. Trimming removed 0 bases at V and 5 bases at J, with 16 bases between. The CDR3 is 16 residues long. CDR3 residues: CASSYSGALRVTEAFF. DNA of the CDR3: TGTGCCAGCAGTTACTCGGGGGCCCTGAGAGTGACTGAAGCTTTCTTT.

V and J are TRBV5-1 and TRBJ1-3; D unresolved. CDR1 and CDR2 from the germline V gene are SGHRS and YFSETQ. V was pared by 1 base and J by 0 bases, with 8 bases between. CDR3 length equals 15 residues. The CDR3 DNA reads TGCGCCAGCAGCTTGAGCGGAAGCTCTGGAAACACCATATATTTT. Its translation: CASSLSGSSGNTIYF.

The J gene is TRBJ2-1, the V gene TRBV7-9; TRBD2 matches at 13 bases. J lost 4 bases, V lost 2 bases, and 8 bases had no gene match. There are 18 residues in the CDR3. Germline-derived CDR1 and CDR2 are SEHNR and FQNEAQ (reference sequence). CDR3 loop: CASSLPLRLAGGYNEQFF. The CDR3 DNA reads as TGTGCCAGCAGCTTACCCCTAAGACTAGCGGGGGGTTACAATGAGCAGTTCTTC.

A single count supports this clone. CDR3 DNA: TGTGCCAGTAGTAGGACAGGTTTGGACGGCTACACCTTC. Translating it yields CASSRTGLDGYTF. The rearrangement uses TRBV19 and TRBJ1-2; 7 bases are shared with TRBD1. The V gene end was trimmed by 4 bases and the J gene end by 8 bases; junction bases not matched to a gene: 7. The CDR3 loop spans 13 amino acids. Germline CDR1 reads LNHDA; CDR2 reads SQIVND (reference sequence).

Only a few counts were recorded for this clone. The chain couples TRBV5-1 to TRBJ1-1, with a weak D call TRBD1 (5 bases). The CDR3 covers 15 residues. The germline V gene has CDR1 SGHRS and CDR2 YFSETQ. Trimming took off 1 base at V and 3 bases at J, with 13 bases between the two ends. The CDR3 DNA reads as TGCGCCAGCAGCTTGCTAGTAGGGGAGGACACTGAAGCTTTCTTT. This translates into CASSLLVGEDTEAFF.

This clone was counted a few times. This chain connects TRBV24-1 to TRBJ1-1; TRBD1 matches 11 bases. This CDR3 spans 14 amino acids. The V gene end was trimmed by 9 bases and the J gene end by 4 bases; junction bases not matched to a gene: 6. Germline V CDR1 and CDR2: KGHDR, SFDVKD. CDR3 DNA: TGTGCCACCTCGGAGGGGACAGGGGGCACTGAAGCTTTCTTT. This translates into CATSEGTGGTEAFF.

This clone was counted only a few times. The genes are TRBV7-6 and TRBJ2-1, with unresolved D. The V end lost 1 base, the J end lost 0 bases, and 7 bases lay between the germline ends. The CDR3 contains 15 residues. Germline V gene sequence: CDR1 SGHVS, CDR2 FNYEAQ. The CDR3 reads CASSLVPGSYNEQFF. CDR3 coding DNA: TGTGCCAGCAGCTTAGTCCCGGGCTCCTACAATGAGCAGTTCTTC.

J is TRBJ2-4 and V is TRBV29-1; 9 bases align to TRBD1. The CDR3 is 12 residues long. Looked up from germline, CDR1 is SQVTM and CDR2 is ANQGSEA. J was trimmed by 8 bases and V by 7 bases; bases with no gene match: 6. The CDR3 sequence is CSAGQGWDIQYF. CDR3 nucleotides: TGCAGCGCGGGACAGGGCTGGGACATTCAGTACTTC.

The chain has TRBV20-1 and TRBJ2-5; 7 bases match TRBD2. Per the germline V gene, CDR1 is DFQATT and CDR2 is SNEGSKA (reference sequence). The trim removed 3 bases at V and 5 bases at J, leaving 9 bases unmatched. The length of the CDR3 is 14 residues. Here the CDR3 DNA reads TGCAGTGCTAGTCCGGGGGGAGGCGGGGAGACCCAGTACTTC. It yields the protein CSASPGGGGETQYF.

This clone was seen once. J is TRBJ2-3 and V is TRBV5-1; possibly TRBD1 for D (6 bases). From germline, CDR1 is SGHRS and CDR2 YFSETQ. CDR3 length: 13 amino acids. The V end was cut by 4 bases, the J end by 5 bases, with 11 bases between. The CDR3 region has the DNA TGCGCCAGCAGCGCCGGACAGAAAGATACGCAGTATTTT. Protein: CASSAGQKDTQYF.

The gene calls are TRBV18 and TRBJ1-1; the D is unclear. V was trimmed by 3 bases and J by 4 bases, leaving 18 bases between them. This CDR3 contains 16 residues. CDR1 is KGHSH, CDR2 LQKENI, per germline. The CDR3 sequence: CASSPDLLAMGTEAFF. Written as DNA, the CDR3 is TGTGCCAGCTCACCCGACTTATTGGCTATGGGCACTGAAGCTTTCTTT.

This rearrangement joins TRBV4-3 to TRBJ2-1; D gene ambiguous. This CDR3 comprises 17 residues. V was cut by 0 bases and J by 3 bases, with 15 bases left in between. Looked up from germline, CDR1 is LGHNA and CDR2 is YSLEER. CDR3: CASSQDLGIQSYNEQFF. The CDR3 DNA sequence: TGCGCCAGCAGCCAAGATCTGGGCATCCAAAGCTACAATGAGCAGTTCTTC.

V is TRBV10-3 and J is TRBJ1-3; TRBD1 aligns across 7 bases. This CDR3 contains 13 residues. Germline V gene sequence: CDR1 ENHRY, CDR2 SYGVKD. J gave up 7 bases and V 5 bases, and 5 bases lay outside the gene matches. The CDR3 spells CAISQGVRNTIYF. The CDR3 DNA follows: TGTGCCATCAGTCAGGGGGTTCGGAACACCATATATTTT.

This rearrangement joins TRBV2 to TRBJ2-1; 7 bases match TRBD2. V lost 4 bases to trimming and J lost 2 bases; unmatched junction nucleotides: 8. The length of the CDR3 is 16 residues. Germline V CDR1 and CDR2: SNHLY, FYNNEI. The CDR3 protein is CASSGQGAGAYNEQFF. CDR3 DNA sequence: TGTGCCAGCAGTGGCCAAGGGGCGGGGGCCTACAATGAGCAGTTCTTC.

The chain recombines TRBV5-4 with TRBJ1-1; a weak D match, TRBD1 (6 bases). In germline, CDR1 is SGHNT, CDR2 YYREEE (reference sequence). CDR3 size: 13 residues. Trimming cost V 4 bases and J 6 bases, with 13 bases left between them. CDR3: CASSPGQMAEAFF. The CDR3 bases are TGTGCCAGCAGCCCGGGACAAATGGCTGAAGCTTTCTTT.

V is TRBV29-1 and J is TRBJ1-1; 7 positions agree with TRBD1. This CDR3 is built from 14 residues. Trimming removed 7 bases from V and 0 bases from J; junction bases left unmatched: 8. CDR1 SQVTM and CDR2 ANQGSEA come from the germline V gene. The CDR3 nucleotides are TGCAGCGCAGACACCGGGACAGTGAACACTGAAGCTTTCTTT. Translation gives CSADTGTVNTEAFF.